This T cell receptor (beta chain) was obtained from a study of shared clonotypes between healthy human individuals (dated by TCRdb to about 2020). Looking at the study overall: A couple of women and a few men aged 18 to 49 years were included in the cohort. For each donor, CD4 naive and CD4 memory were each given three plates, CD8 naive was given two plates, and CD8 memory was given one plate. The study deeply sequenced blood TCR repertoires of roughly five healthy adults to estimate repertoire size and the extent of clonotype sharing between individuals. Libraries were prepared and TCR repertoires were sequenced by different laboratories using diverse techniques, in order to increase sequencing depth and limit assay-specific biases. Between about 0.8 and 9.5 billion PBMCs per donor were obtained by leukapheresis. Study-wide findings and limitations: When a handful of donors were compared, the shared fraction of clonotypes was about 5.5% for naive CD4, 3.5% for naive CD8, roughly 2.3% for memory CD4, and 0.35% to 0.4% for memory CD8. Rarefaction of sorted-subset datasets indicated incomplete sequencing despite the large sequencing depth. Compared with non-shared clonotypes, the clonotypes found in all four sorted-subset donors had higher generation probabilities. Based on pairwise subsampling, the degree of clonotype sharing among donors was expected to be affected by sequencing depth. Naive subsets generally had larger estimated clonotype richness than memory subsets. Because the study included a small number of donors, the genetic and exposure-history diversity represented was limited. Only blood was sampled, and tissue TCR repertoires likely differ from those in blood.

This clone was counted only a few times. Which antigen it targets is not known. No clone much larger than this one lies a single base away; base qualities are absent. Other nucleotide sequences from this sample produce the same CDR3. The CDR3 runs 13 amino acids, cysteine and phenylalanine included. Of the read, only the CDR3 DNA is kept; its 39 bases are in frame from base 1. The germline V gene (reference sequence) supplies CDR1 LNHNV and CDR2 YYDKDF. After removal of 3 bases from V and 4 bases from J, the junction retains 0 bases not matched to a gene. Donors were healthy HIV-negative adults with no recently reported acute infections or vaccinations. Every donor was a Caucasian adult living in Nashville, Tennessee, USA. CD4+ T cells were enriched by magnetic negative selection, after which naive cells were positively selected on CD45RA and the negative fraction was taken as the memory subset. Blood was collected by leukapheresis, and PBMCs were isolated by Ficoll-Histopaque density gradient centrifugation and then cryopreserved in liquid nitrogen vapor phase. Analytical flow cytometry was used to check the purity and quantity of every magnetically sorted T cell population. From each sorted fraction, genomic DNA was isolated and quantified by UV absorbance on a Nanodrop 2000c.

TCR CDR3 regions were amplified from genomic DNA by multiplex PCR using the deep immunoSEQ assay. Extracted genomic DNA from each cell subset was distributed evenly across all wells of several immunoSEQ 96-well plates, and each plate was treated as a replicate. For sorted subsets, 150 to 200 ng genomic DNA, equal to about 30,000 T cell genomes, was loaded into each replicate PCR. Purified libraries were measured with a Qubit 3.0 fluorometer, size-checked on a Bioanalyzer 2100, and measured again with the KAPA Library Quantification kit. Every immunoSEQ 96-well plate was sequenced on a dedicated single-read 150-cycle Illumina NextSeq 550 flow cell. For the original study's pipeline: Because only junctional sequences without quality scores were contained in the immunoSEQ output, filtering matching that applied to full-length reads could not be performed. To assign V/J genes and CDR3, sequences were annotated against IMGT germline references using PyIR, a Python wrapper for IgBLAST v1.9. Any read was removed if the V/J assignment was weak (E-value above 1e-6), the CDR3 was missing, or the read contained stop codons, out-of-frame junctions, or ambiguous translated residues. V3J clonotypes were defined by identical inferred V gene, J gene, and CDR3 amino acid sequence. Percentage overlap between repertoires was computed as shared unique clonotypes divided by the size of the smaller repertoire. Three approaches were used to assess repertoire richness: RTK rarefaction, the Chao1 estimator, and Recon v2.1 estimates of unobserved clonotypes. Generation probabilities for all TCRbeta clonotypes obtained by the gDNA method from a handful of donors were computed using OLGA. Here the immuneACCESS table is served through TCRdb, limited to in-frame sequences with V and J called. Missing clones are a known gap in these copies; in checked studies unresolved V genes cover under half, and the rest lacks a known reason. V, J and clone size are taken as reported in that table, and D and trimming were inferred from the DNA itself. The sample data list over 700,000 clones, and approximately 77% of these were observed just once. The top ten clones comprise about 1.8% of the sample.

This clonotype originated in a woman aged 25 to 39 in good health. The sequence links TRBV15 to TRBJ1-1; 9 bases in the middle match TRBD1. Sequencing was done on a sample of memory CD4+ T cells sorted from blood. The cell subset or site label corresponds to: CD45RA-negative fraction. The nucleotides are TGTGCCACCAGCAGGGGACAGGGCACTGAAGCTTTCTTT. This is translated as CATSRGQGTEAFF.